This is a list of T cell receptor beta chains from one sample in a study of cytomegalovirus exposure and HLA in healthy donors. The assay was immunoSEQ multiplex PCR, and TCRdb's table has in-frame clones only and misses some. The sample holds 130,000 or so clones. The sample consisted of PBMCs. The receptors stem from a man between 18 and 29 years old in good health and CMV-seronegative. CDR3s include the opening cysteine and the closing phenylalanine or tryptophan. The D gene is left open where the match is weak.

. TRBJ2-3 TRBV5-4 CASSLGSGSTDTQYF TGTGCCAGCAGCTTGGGTAGCGGCAGCACAGATACGCAGTATTTT
TRBD1 TRBJ2-7 TRBV5-6 CASRGAGTGWEQYF TGTGCCAGCAGAGGGGCCGGGACAGGGTGGGAGCAGTACTTC
. TRBJ1-4 TRBV5-1 CASSQQKLTAYATNEKLFF TGCGCCAGCAGCCAACAAAAGTTGACAGCCTATGCAACTAATGAAAAACTGTTTTTT
. TRBJ2-6 TRBV5-6 CASSLGAPSYSGANVLTF TGTGCCAGCAGCTTGGGAGCACCGTCATACTCTGGGGCCAACGTCCTGACTTTC
. TRBJ1-6 TRBV6-6 CASRQGTRDNSPLHF TGTGCCAGCCGCCAGGGGACGAGGGATAATTCACCCCTCCACTTT
. TRBJ2-7 TRBV5-6 CASSLEISYEQYF TGTGCCAGCAGCTTGGAAATCAGCTACGAGCAGTACTTC
TRBD1 TRBJ2-2 TRBV29-1 CSGRDRGNTGELFF TGCAGCGGCCGGGACAGGGGAAACACCGGGGAGCTGTTTTTT
. TRBJ2-2 TRBV21-1 CASTLTGTNTGELFF TGTGCCAGTACGTTGACAGGGACGAACACCGGGGAGCTGTTTTTT
. TRBJ2-2 TRBV5-4 CASSLARTSGQGELFF TGTGCCAGCAGCTTGGCCCGGACAAGCGGGCAGGGGGAGCTGTTTTTT
. TRBJ1-1 TRBV29-1 CSVHKGSTEAFF TGCAGCGTTCATAAAGGGAGCACTGAAGCTTTCTTT
TRBD2 TRBJ2-7 TRBV7-9 CASSSPSGGDYEQYF TGTGCCAGCAGCTCACCCTCGGGGGGAGACTACGAGCAGTACTTC
TRBD1 TRBJ1-1 TRBV11-1 CASSLYSGTANTEAFF TGTGCCAGCAGCTTGTACTCCGGGACAGCGAACACTGAAGCTTTCTTT
TRBD2 TRBJ2-1 TRBV6-6 CASSYSSSGSDNEQFF TGTGCCAGCAGTTACTCGTCTAGCGGGAGTGACAATGAGCAGTTCTTC
. TRBJ2-3 TRBV7-2 CASSPFFAADTQYF TGTGCCAGCAGCCCTTTCTTCGCGGCAGATACGCAGTATTTT
. TRBJ2-7 TRBV6-1 CASSGRADEQYF TGTGCCAGCAGTGGCCGCGCCGACGAGCAGTACTTC
. TRBJ2-7 TRBV2 CASTGSSYEQYF TGTGCCAGCACGGGGAGCTCCTACGAGCAGTACTTC
TRBD2 TRBJ2-5 TRBV10-3 CAIGESRGLAQETQYF TGTGCCATCGGTGAGTCTAGAGGACTAGCGCAAGAGACCCAGTACTTC
. TRBJ1-2 TRBV5-4 CASSPRVEDYGYTF TGTGCCAGCAGCCCAAGGGTGGAGGACTATGGCTACACCTTC
. TRBJ2-5 TRBV7-2 CASSLTLAGETQYF TGTGCCAGCAGCTTAACACTAGCTGGCGAGACCCAGTACTTC
. TRBJ2-7 TRBV6-1 CASSERPTILEQYF TGTGCCAGCAGTGAGAGGCCAACTATTTTGGAGCAGTACTTC
TRBD2 TRBJ2-2 TRBV30 CAWGTSGGPNTGELFF TGTGCCTGGGGTACTAGCGGGGGCCCGAACACCGGGGAGCTGTTTTTT
. TRBJ2-1 TRBV5-1 CASSRAAGEAEQFF TGCGCCAGCAGCAGGGCCGCAGGGGAAGCTGAGCAGTTCTTC
. TRBJ2-7 TRBV7-2 CASSLLSDPVQYF TGTGCCAGCAGCTTATTGTCTGATCCGGTGCAGTACTTC
TRBD1 TRBJ2-1 TRBV7-9 CASSRIRDRRDNEQFF TGTGCCAGCAGCCGGATCCGGGACAGGAGGGACAATGAGCAGTTCTTC
. TRBJ2-3 TRBV4-3 CASSQEAGATGTDTQYF TGCGCCAGCAGCCAAGAGGCGGGGGCCACGGGCACAGATACGCAGTATTTT